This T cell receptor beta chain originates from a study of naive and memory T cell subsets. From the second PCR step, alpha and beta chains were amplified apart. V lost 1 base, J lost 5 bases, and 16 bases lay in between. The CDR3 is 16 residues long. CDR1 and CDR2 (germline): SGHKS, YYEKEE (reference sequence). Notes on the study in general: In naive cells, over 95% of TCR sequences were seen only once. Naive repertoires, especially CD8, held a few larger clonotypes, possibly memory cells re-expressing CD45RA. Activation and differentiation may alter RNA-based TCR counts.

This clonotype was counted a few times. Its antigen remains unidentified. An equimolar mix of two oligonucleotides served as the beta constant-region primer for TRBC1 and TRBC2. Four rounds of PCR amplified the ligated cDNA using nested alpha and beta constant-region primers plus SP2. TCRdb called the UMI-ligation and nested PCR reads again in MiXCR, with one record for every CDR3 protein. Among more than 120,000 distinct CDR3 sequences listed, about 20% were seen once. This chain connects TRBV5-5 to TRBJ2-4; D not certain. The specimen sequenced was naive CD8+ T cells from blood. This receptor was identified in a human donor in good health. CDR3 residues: CASSLMANRFQNIQYF. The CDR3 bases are TGTGCCAGCAGCTTGATGGCCAACCGGTTCCAAAACATTCAGTACTTC.